This T cell receptor beta chain was observed in a study of vaccination and CD4 T cells after COVID-19. Study in general: It was a median about 93 days after diagnosis, with a range of 35 to 161, that post-COVID samples were drawn. Findings of the study overall: The median number of SARS-CoV-2-reactive clonotypes increased from 21 to 38, a change that did not reach significance.

The CDR3 spans 13 residues. Trimming cost V 2 bases and J 8 bases, with 12 bases left between them. Germline V gene data show CDR1 as MNHEY and CDR2 as SMNVEV (reference sequence). With the Oncomine TCR Beta short-read assay, DNA from cultured CD4+ T cells was sequenced. TCRdb independently ran MiXCR on the PCR reads; one entry per CDR3 protein. This sample has about 15,000 distinct CDR3 sequences, with more than 35% found just once. There are a few counts of this clonotype. Antigen unknown. Treatment noted: roughly nine-day PBMC culture with coronavirus spike peptide pools or control peptides (ViraFEST assay). Alongside 8 to 10 IU/ml IL-2 and around 10 ug/ml peptide pools, PBMCs were cultured at some 2.1 million per well.

Sample: CD4+ T cells from blood, cultured in vitro, taken before SARS-CoV-2 vaccination. The V and J genes are TRBV27 and TRBJ1-2; D is ambiguous. This TCR was recovered from a human donor who had recovered from COVID-19. The CDR3 reads CASSLGSPQGYTF. The CDR3, as DNA: TGTGCCAGCAGTTTAGGATCTCCACAGGGCTACACCTTC.